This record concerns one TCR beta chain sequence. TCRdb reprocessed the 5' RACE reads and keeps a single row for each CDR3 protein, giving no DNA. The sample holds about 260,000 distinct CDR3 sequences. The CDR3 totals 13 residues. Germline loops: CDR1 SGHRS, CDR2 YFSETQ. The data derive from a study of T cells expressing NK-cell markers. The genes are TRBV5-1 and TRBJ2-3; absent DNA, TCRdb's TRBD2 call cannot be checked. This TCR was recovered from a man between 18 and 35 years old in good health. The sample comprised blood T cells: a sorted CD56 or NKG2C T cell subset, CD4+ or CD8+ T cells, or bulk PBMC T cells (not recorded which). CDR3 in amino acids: CASSTGGEDTQYF.